Sequencing of this T cell receptor beta chain was carried out in a study of cytomegalovirus exposure and HLA in healthy donors. These donors counted as nominally healthy when sampled, but unrecorded immune exposures were likely. Trimming removed 0 bases at V and 7 bases at J, with 8 bases between. The CDR3 spans 13 residues. Germline V gene lookup returns CDR1 SGHKS and CDR2 YYEKEE (reference sequence). Study-level results: Later analysis identified 16,000 or so TCR beta sequences associated with HLA alleles, using a false discovery rate threshold of 0.05. Most CMV-associated TCR beta chains were later found to appear HLA-restricted.

As for this clone: The antigen is undetermined.

The PCR ran on 60 Vbeta and 13 Jbeta primers. Profiling relied on immunoSEQ multiplex PCR, and the TCRdb table lists in-frame clones only, not all of them. Among 150,000 to 250,000 clones, roughly 78% were seen once, and the ten largest hold around 4.8%. This chain uses TRBV5-5 with TRBJ1-5; no reliable D call. This clonotype originated in a woman aged 30 to 39 in good health and CMV-seropositive. What was sequenced was PBMCs. The CDR3: CASSLAVGQPQHF. CDR3 in DNA: TGTGCCAGCAGCTTGGCAGTCGGGCAGCCCCAGCATTTT.